The 14 T cell receptor beta chains given below trace back to one sample, sequenced in a study of T-cell memory formation after mild COVID-19. MiXCR was run by TCRdb on the 5' RACE reads, yielding one entry per CDR3 protein. The repertoire consists of hundreds of thousands of distinct CDR3 sequences, with 20% occurring once and the leading ten covering about an eighth. Input material: PBMCs or a T cell subset sorted from them (not recorded which). Receptor source: an adult woman who had mild COVID-19 (a few samples of this study predate the infection). Cell type and time point are not known.

This chain links TRBV7-2 with TRBJ1-1; D gene uncertain. The CDR3 runs to 14 residues. Per germline, CDR1 SGHTA and CDR2 FQGNSA. Trimming stripped 4 bases from V and 0 bases from J, with 9 bases between. CDR3 in DNA: TGTGCCAGCAGCTCGCATAGCATGAACACTGAAGCTTTCTTT. This sequence encodes CASSSHSMNTEAFF.

The chain links TRBV7-9 to TRBJ1-1, with D uncertain. CDR3 length: 15 residues. V gave up 4 bases and J gave up 4 bases, with 16 bases separating them. From germline, CDR1 is SEHNR and CDR2 FQNEAQ (reference sequence). Here the CDR3 DNA reads TGTGCCAGCAGCTACCCCGAGGAGGGTAGCACTGAAGCTTTCTTT. Protein: CASSYPEEGSTEAFF.

This chain connects TRBV15 to TRBJ2-3; a weak D match, TRBD1 (5 bases). V was clipped by 1 base and J by 5 bases, with 7 bases between them. Germline CDR1 and CDR2: LNHNV and YYDKDF (reference sequence). CDR3 length equals 13 residues. CDR3 in amino acids: CATSRVRGDTQYF. As DNA, the CDR3 is TGTGCCACCAGCAGAGTAAGGGGAGATACGCAGTATTTT.

The chain combines TRBV7-2 with TRBJ1-2; possibly TRBD1 for D (6 bases). The V end was cut by 0 bases, the J end by 5 bases, with 16 bases between. Germline CDR1 and CDR2: SGHTA and FQGNSA. The CDR3 length is 16 residues. The CDR3 loop is CASSLAGGADRYGYTF. The CDR3 nucleotides read TGTGCCAGCAGCTTAGCCGGGGGGGCCGACCGATATGGCTACACCTTC.

This sequence joins TRBV6-5 and TRBJ2-3, with 11 bases identical to TRBD1. Germline V gives CDR1 MNHEY, CDR2 SVGAGI. Trimming took 5 bases from V and 4 from J; bases not matched to a gene: 14. This CDR3 has 18 amino acids. CDR3 amino acids: CASSPLRTGGVWSDTQYF. The CDR3 DNA is TGTGCCAGCAGTCCACTCCGGACAGGGGGCGTTTGGTCAGATACGCAGTATTTT.

V is TRBV6-4 and J is TRBJ2-1; D is unclear. The CDR3 runs to 13 residues. Germline V gives CDR1 MRHNA, CDR2 SNTAGT. Trimming took off 5 bases at V and 5 bases at J, with 10 bases between the two ends. CDR3 residues: CASSMGEHNEQFF. In DNA form, the CDR3 reads TGTGCCAGCAGTATGGGCGAGCACAATGAGCAGTTCTTC.

This clonotype was counted ten times or more. V usage is TRBV18 and J usage is TRBJ2-7, with 11 bases fitting TRBD2. Looked up from germline, CDR1 is KGHSH and CDR2 is LQKENI. V gave up 4 bases and J gave up 7 bases; unmatched junction bases: 6. The CDR3 covers 14 residues. CDR3 DNA sequence: TGTGCCAGCTCACAAACTAGCGGGAGAGATGAGCAGTACTTC. This encodes CASSQTSGRDEQYF.

This clonotype showed up just a few times. The genes are TRBV20-1 and TRBJ1-1; possible D gene TRBD1, 5 bases. The CDR3 has 12 residues. Germline lookup yields CDR1 DFQATT and CDR2 SNEGSKA (reference sequence). V shed 5 bases and J shed 3 bases, with 10 bases lying between them. For the CDR3, the DNA is TGCAGTGCTGACAGCCTGGACACTGAAGCTTTCTTT. It translates to CSADSLDTEAFF.

This clonotype occurred a few times. The gene calls are TRBV6-5 and TRBJ2-1; a possible D gene is TRBD1 (6 bases). Germline loops: CDR1 MNHEY, CDR2 SVGAGI. V was pared by 0 bases and J by 1 base, with 10 bases between. The CDR3 consists of 16 residues. In DNA form, the CDR3 reads TGTGCCAGCAGTTACTCGCGAAGGGGGTCCTACAATGAGCAGTTCTTC. Amino acids: CASSYSRRGSYNEQFF.

This clonotype was seen more than once but under ten times. This sequence joins TRBV24-1 and TRBJ2-1; TRBD2 is a possible D gene (6 bases). This CDR3 has 16 amino acids. Per germline, CDR1 KGHDR and CDR2 SFDVKD. Trimming pared 3 bases from V and 10 bases from J, leaving 21 bases between. The CDR3 DNA follows: TGTGCCACCAGTGATACGGCGGGACCAGGACTTGAAGAGCAGTTCTTC. Residues: CATSDTAGPGLEEQFF.

The chain links TRBV4-3 to TRBJ2-5; a possible D gene is TRBD2 (5 bases). From germline, CDR1 is LGHNA and CDR2 YSLEER. The CDR3 has 13 residues. V lost 5 bases and J 3 bases, leaving 10 bases between the germline ends. The CDR3 is CASSGSSEETQYF. The DNA of the CDR3 is TGCGCCAGCAGCGGGAGCAGTGAAGAGACCCAGTACTTC.

This clonotype was seen only once. The rearrangement uses TRBV6-1 and TRBJ1-1, with D tentatively TRBD1 (6 bases). The CDR3 consists of 13 residues. CDR1 and CDR2 from the germline V gene are MNHNS and SASEGT. V gave up 2 bases and J gave up 6 bases, with 10 bases separating them. This CDR3 reads CASSERGGAEAFF. DNA of the CDR3: TGTGCCAGCAGTGAAAGGGGGGGCGCTGAAGCTTTCTTT.

The rearrangement joins TRBV20-1 to TRBJ2-1; possibly TRBD2 for D (6 bases). Trimming stripped 5 bases from V and 4 bases from J, with 15 bases between. Germline V gene lookup returns CDR1 DFQATT and CDR2 SNEGSKA (reference sequence). There are 14 residues in the CDR3. The CDR3 bases are TGCAGTGCTGGGGACTTGACCGGATACAATGAGCAGTTCTTC. It is translated as CSAGDLTGYNEQFF.

This clonotype turned up a few times. This sequence joins TRBV4-1 and TRBJ2-7; the D gene is possibly TRBD2 (6 bases). The germline CDR1 and CDR2 sequences are MGHRA and YSYEKL. Trimming stripped 3 bases from V and 4 bases from J, with 13 bases between. The CDR3 contains 14 residues. For the CDR3, the DNA is TGCGCCAGCAGCCAGGGACTCCGGCCTTACGAGCAGTACTTC. It codes for CASSQGLRPYEQYF.